The 30 T cell receptor beta chains below were found in one sample sequenced in a study of siplizumab effects on memory and regulatory T cells. Measured with immunoSEQ multiplex PCR; TCRdb has only the in-frame clones, and not every one. The data show some 96,000 clones, around 93% seen once. The specimen sequenced was non-Treg CD4+ T cells sorted from blood. These receptors were obtained from a human donor in good health.

This clone was detected only once. DNA of the CDR3: TGTGCCAGCAGCTTAGCAGGGGTGCGAGAGACCCAGTACTTC. Translating it yields CASSLAGVRETQYF. The chain carries TRBV7-9 and TRBJ2-5, with TRBD1 as a possible D gene (5 bases). Trimming cost V 0 bases and J 4 bases, with 9 bases left between them. Germline V CDR1 and CDR2: SEHNR, FQNEAQ (reference sequence). The CDR3 is made up of 14 amino acids.

V is TRBV13 and J is TRBJ1-2, with 7 bases matching TRBD1. The CDR3 is 15 amino acids. Trimming at V came to 5 bases and at J to 5 bases, leaving 11 bases not matched to a gene. Germline V gene lookup returns CDR1 PRHDT and CDR2 FYEKMQ (reference sequence). The CDR3 DNA sequence: TGTGCCAGCAGCCGGGACAGAAGGCCTGAATATGGCTACACCTTC. The encoded protein is CASSRDRRPEYGYTF.

V gene TRBV14 combines with J gene TRBJ2-5; 10 nucleotides match TRBD2. Per germline, CDR1 SGHDN and CDR2 FVKESK. The CDR3 has 16 residues. With 4 bases clipped from V and 4 bases from J, the junction kept 9 bases outside the gene matches. The CDR3: CASSLTSGTNSETQYF. The CDR3 DNA is TGTGCCAGCAGCCTAACTAGCGGGACGAACTCAGAGACCCAGTACTTC.

The chain links TRBV27 to TRBJ1-1; D is uncertain. Germline loops: CDR1 MNHEY, CDR2 SMNVEV (reference sequence). CDR3 length equals 14 residues. V was pared by 1 base and J by 8 bases, with 14 bases between. CDR3 in DNA: TGTGCCAGCAGTTTATTTCTCCCGGCCTCGGAAGCTTTCTTT. Encoded protein: CASSLFLPASEAFF.

V is TRBV1 and J is TRBJ2-5; TRBD2 is the table's D call and was not checked against the DNA. TRBV1 constitutes a pseudogene. The CDR3 is 20 residues long. CDR3 nucleotide sequence: TGCACCAGCAGCCAAGATCGAAGACTAGCGGGAGAAATCCCCAAGGAGACCCAGTACTTC. It yields the protein CTSSQDRRLAGEIPKETQYF.

The V gene is TRBV6-5, the J gene TRBJ1-1, with 7 bases matching TRBD1. CDR1 and CDR2 from the germline V gene are MNHEY and SVGAGI. V trimming: 3 bases; J trimming: 3 bases; junction bases outside the gene matches: 10. The CDR3 has 16 amino acids. The CDR3 DNA reads as TGTGCCAGCAGTTATTCTAGAGGGGGCGTTCACACTGAAGCTTTCTTT. It yields the protein CASSYSRGGVHTEAFF.

This sequence joins TRBV28 and TRBJ1-5, with D perhaps matching TRBD1 (5 bases). Germline CDR1 is MDHEN and CDR2 is SYDVKM. Trimming pared 7 bases from V and 7 bases from J, leaving 14 bases between. The CDR3 is 13 residues long. CDR3 DNA sequence: TGTGCCAGCACCCTTGGGGGGAAGCAGCCCCAGCATTTT. It translates to CASTLGGKQPQHF.

By its share, this clone is medium-sized. The same CDR3 is also encoded by other DNA sequences in this sample. The chain joins TRBV28 to TRBJ1-1; D remains unclear. CDR3 length equals 15 residues. V lost 8 bases and J lost 3, with 19 bases in between. CDR1 and CDR2 from the germline V gene are MDHEN and SYDVKM. The CDR3 loop is CASLPEGYRDTEAFF. CDR3 in DNA: TGTGCCAGCCTCCCCGAGGGCTATCGGGACACTGAAGCTTTCTTT.

This clone has a single count. The J gene is TRBJ1-3, the V gene TRBV10-3; 7 bases map to TRBD1. The V segment lost 5 bases and the J segment 2 bases; nucleotides outside the gene matches: 6. Germline V CDR1 and CDR2: ENHRY, SYGVKD. The CDR3 has 15 amino acids. The CDR3 here is CAISPRDSTGNTIYF. CDR3 nucleotides: TGTGCCATCAGTCCTAGGGACAGTACTGGAAACACCATATATTTT.

This chain connects TRBV9 to TRBJ1-1; D gene ambiguous. This CDR3 is 16 amino acids long. V was pared by 1 base and J by 0 bases, with 13 bases between. Germline V lookup: CDR1 SGDLS, CDR2 YYNGEE. CDR3: CASSVSRKRMNTEAFF. CDR3 sequence (DNA): TGTGCCAGCAGCGTAAGTCGTAAGAGGATGAACACTGAAGCTTTCTTT.

The chain is built from TRBV7-8 and TRBJ1-1; unclear D gene. Germline-derived CDR1 and CDR2 are SGHVS and FQNEAQ. The CDR3 loop spans 13 amino acids. The V end lost 5 bases, the J end lost 1 base, and 8 bases lay between the germline ends. CDR3 sequence reads: CASSMGRNTEAFF. The DNA of the CDR3 is TGTGCCAGCAGCATGGGGAGGAACACTGAAGCTTTCTTT. Full variable domain (outside the CDR3, taken from reference TRBV7-8 and TRBJ1-1): GAGVSQSPRYKVAKRGQDVALRCDPISGHVSLFWYQQALGQGPEFLTYFQNEAQLDKSGLPSDRFFAERPEGSVSTLKIQRTQQEDSAVYLCASSMGRNTEAFFGQGTRLTVV.

This chain joins TRBV2 and TRBJ1-1; TRBD1 matches at 7 bases. V trimming: 5 bases; J trimming: 1 base; junction bases outside the gene matches: 1. The CDR3 totals 13 residues. Germline-derived CDR1 and CDR2 are SNHLY and FYNNEI. The CDR3 spells CASSWTGNTEAFF. CDR3 nucleotides: TGTGCCAGCAGTTGGACAGGGAACACTGAAGCTTTCTTT.

The chain combines TRBV14 with TRBJ1-2, with a tentative D call TRBD1 (6 bases). V dropped 2 bases and J dropped 4 bases, with 11 bases sitting between them. Per the germline V gene, CDR1 is SGHDN and CDR2 is FVKESK. This CDR3 has 14 amino acids. The CDR3 DNA follows: TGTGCCAGCAGCCAATCCGGGACAAGCTATGGCTACACCTTC. It specifies CASSQSGTSYGYTF.

In this sample, this clone turned up once. The chain combines TRBV7-9 with TRBJ1-1; perhaps TRBD1 as D (5 bases). The CDR3 has 13 amino acids. V was shortened by 2 bases and J by 8 bases, with 12 bases between the two germline ends. CDR1 is SEHNR, CDR2 FQNEAQ, per germline (reference sequence). Here the CDR3 DNA reads TGTGCCAGCAGCTTACAGGGACTTTCGGAAGCTTTCTTT. Its protein product is CASSLQGLSEAFF.

V and J are TRBV29-1 and TRBJ2-2, with D maybe TRBD2 (7 bases). The CDR3 is 13 residues long. The ends were cut back, 5 bases at V and 4 bases at J, with 11 bases in the middle. CDR1 and CDR2 from the germline V gene are SQVTM and ANQGSEA. CDR3 in DNA: TGCAGCGTTAAAGGGGGGGGCACCGGGGAGCTGTTTTTT. Translating gives CSVKGGGTGELFF.

The rearrangement uses TRBV18 and TRBJ2-7; 11 bases match TRBD1. Germline V gene lookup returns CDR1 KGHSH and CDR2 LQKENI. With 10 bases clipped from V and 0 bases from J, the junction kept 5 bases outside the gene matches. This CDR3 comprises 14 residues. CDR3 residues: CATKGQGASYEQYF. CDR3 DNA: TGTGCCACCAAAGGACAGGGGGCCTCCTACGAGCAGTACTTC.

This rearrangement joins TRBV5-8 to TRBJ1-4; tentatively, D is TRBD1 (5 bases). Germline CDR1 SGHTS, CDR2 YDEGEE. This CDR3 is 14 amino acids long. V dropped 0 bases and J dropped 7 bases, with 10 bases sitting between them. The CDR3 nucleotides are TGTGCCAGCAGCTTGGTAGGGGTCGGTGAAAAACTGTTTTTT. It codes for CASSLVGVGEKLFF. Full variable domain (rest looked up from reference TRBV5-8 and TRBJ1-4): EAGVTQSPTHLIKTRGQQATLRCSPISGHTSVYWYQQALGLGLQFLLWYDEGEERNRGNFPPRFSGRQFPNYSSELNVNALELEDSALYLCASSLVGVGEKLFFGSGTQLSVL.

The chain carries TRBV27 and TRBJ2-3, with unresolved D. Trimming took off 5 bases at V and 9 bases at J, with 18 bases between the two ends. Germline V CDR1 and CDR2: MNHEY, SMNVEV (reference sequence). CDR3 length equals 14 residues. In DNA form, the CDR3 reads TGTGCCAGCAGTCTTGGAGAGAGGTTTGAAACGCAGTATTTT. Protein: CASSLGERFETQYF.

The genes are TRBV28 and TRBJ1-1; the match to TRBD1 covers 8 bases. From germline, CDR1 is MDHEN and CDR2 SYDVKM. The CDR3 totals 13 residues. V lost 7 bases and J lost 4; bases outside the gene matches: 5. The chain's CDR3 is CASKITGGTEAFF. The CDR3 nucleotides read TGTGCCAGCAAAATAACAGGGGGCACTGAAGCTTTCTTT.

The count of this clone is one. The chain joins TRBV19 to TRBJ1-4; the match to TRBD1 covers 10 bases. Germline values: CDR1 LNHDA, CDR2 SQIVND (reference sequence). The V segment lost 3 bases and the J segment 10 bases; nucleotides outside the gene matches: 14. The CDR3 is 17 residues long. CDR3 bases: TGTGCCAGTAGTATTACCGGGACAGGGGTAAGACAGGGAAAACTGTTTTTT. Protein: CASSITGTGVRQGKLFF.

The chain couples TRBV28 to TRBJ1-1; D is possibly TRBD1 (6 bases). The CDR3 is 17 amino acids. V lost 2 bases, J lost 4 bases, and 20 bases lay in between. Germline lookup yields CDR1 MDHEN and CDR2 SYDVKM. The DNA for the CDR3 is TGTGCCAGCAGTTTACCCGGACGGGGGGCACATCGCACTGAAGCTTTCTTT. Its translation is CASSLPGRGAHRTEAFF. The complete variable domain, with remaining parts taken from reference TRBV28 and TRBJ1-1, reads DVKVTQSSRYLVKRTGEKVFLECVQDMDHENMFWYRQDPGLGLRLIYFSYDVKMKEKGDIPEGYSVSREKKERFSLILESASTNQTSMYLCASSLPGRGAHRTEAFFGQGTRLTVV.

This clone was seen a single time. This chain joins TRBV7-9 and TRBJ2-2; unclear D gene. Trimming took 5 bases from V and 4 from J, leaving 14 bases between them. CDR3 length equals 15 residues. The germline CDR1 and CDR2 sequences are SEHNR and FQNEAQ (reference sequence). The CDR3 reads CASSPGLPGTGELFF. CDR3 bases: TGTGCCAGCAGCCCTGGTTTACCGGGCACCGGGGAGCTGTTTTTT.

This sequence joins TRBV28 and TRBJ2-3; D not certain. Deletions cut 6 bases from V and 2 bases from J, with 9 bases between. CDR3 length equals 13 residues. Germline values: CDR1 MDHEN, CDR2 SYDVKM. CDR3 nucleotide sequence: TGTGCCAGCAGCGAAGCTGCCACAGATACGCAGTATTTT. It translates to CASSEAATDTQYF.

The V and J genes are TRBV9 and TRBJ2-3; D possibly matches TRBD1 or TRBD2 (5 bases each). Between the trimmed V and J ends, which lost 3 bases and 3 bases, there was a span of 20 bases. This CDR3 region has 17 residues. Germline-derived CDR1 and CDR2 are SGDLS and YYNGEE. CDR3 sequence (DNA): TGTGCCAGCAGCGGAATCCAACTATCCGGGGCTACAGATACGCAGTATTTT. Translating it yields CASSGIQLSGATDTQYF.

V and J are TRBV25-1 and TRBJ2-7, with 7 bases matching TRBD1. CDR3 size: 14 residues. Germline loops: CDR1 MGHDK, CDR2 SYGVNS. The V and J ends lost 7 bases and 3 bases, in that order; junction bases with no gene match: 9. The CDR3 sequence: CASKGPQGIYEQYF. CDR3 nucleotide sequence: TGTGCCAGCAAAGGGCCACAGGGGATCTACGAGCAGTACTTC.

V and J are TRBV6-5 and TRBJ2-7; D unclear. The CDR3 contains 15 residues. Germline V gene sequence: CDR1 MNHEY, CDR2 SVGAGI. Trimming stripped 5 bases from V and 6 bases from J, with 20 bases between. CDR3 region: CASSRLRSAKGEQYF. The CDR3 DNA reads as TGTGCCAGCAGTAGACTTAGGTCCGCCAAGGGCGAGCAGTACTTC.

The rearrangement joins TRBV23-1 to TRBJ1-2; D is unresolved. TRBV23-1 counts as an open reading frame of uncertain function. The CDR3 totals 14 residues. Trimming took 4 bases from V and 5 from J, leaving 14 bases between them. The CDR3 bases are TGCGCCAGCAGTCGAATTGCGGGTTTTTATGGCTACACCTTC. Encoded protein: CASSRIAGFYGYTF.

In this sample, this clone turned up a few times. The gene calls are TRBV7-9 and TRBJ2-2; tentatively, D is TRBD1 or TRBD2 (5 bases each). From germline, CDR1 is SEHNR and CDR2 FQNEAQ (reference sequence). The CDR3 spans 17 residues. Trimming removed 5 bases from V and 2 bases from J, with 18 bases in between. The CDR3 loop is CASSPLGVGGNTGELFF. CDR3 sequence (DNA): TGTGCCAGCAGCCCATTGGGGGTTGGAGGTAACACCGGGGAGCTGTTTTTT.

The chain carries TRBV6-1 and TRBJ2-1, with 9 bases aligning to TRBD2. Germline CDR1 reads MNHNS; CDR2 reads SASEGT. V shed 2 bases and J 7 bases; nucleotides not matched to a gene: 6. This CDR3 is built from 15 residues. CDR3 in amino acids: CASSELAGGPNEQFF. The CDR3 DNA sequence: TGTGCCAGCAGTGAATTGGCGGGAGGGCCAAATGAGCAGTTCTTC.

The rearrangement links TRBV6-5 to TRBJ1-6; 9 bases fit TRBD1. Germline CDR1 and CDR2: MNHEY and SVGAGI. The V and J ends lost 6 bases and 10 bases, in that order; junction bases with no gene match: 7. This CDR3 contains 14 residues. CDR3 sequence: CASRQGTGPSPLHF. CDR3 nucleotides: TGTGCCAGCAGACAAGGGACAGGGCCATCACCCCTCCACTTT.